This TCR beta chain was observed in a study of T cell responses to AZD1222 COVID-19 vaccine (dated by TCRdb to the early 2020s). Describing the broader study: A total of approximately 240 trial participants underwent TCR sequencing, of whom roughly 210 received two doses of AZD1222 and around 25 received two doses of the MenACWY control vaccine. Trial participants were enrolled by age into 18-55, 56-69 and 70-plus year subgroups, with roughly 160, 29 and 62 TCR-sequenced participants respectively.

The CDR3 regions of human TCRbeta chains were analyzed by immunosequencing. The authors' analysis ran thus. TCRs in the repertoires were compared against a reference library of SARS-CoV-2-specific TCRs that had been generated with the MIRA antigen-specificity platform. Breadth was defined as the fraction of unique TCRs that were SARS-CoV-2-associated, and depth was defined as the fraction of total T cells that were SARS-CoV-2-associated. Using the MIRA data, each spike-specific TCR was assigned both to the spike region to which the TCR was reactive and to a CD4 or CD8 class. Log10-transformed breadth and depth values were compared by one-way ANOVA with Sidak's multiple comparisons tests. TCRdb re-hosts the immuneACCESS table, in-frame sequences only. Its copies lack some clones; in the studies checked, an unresolved V gene accounts for under half of them, and the cause for the rest is not known. That table supplies the V and J calls and clone size; D and trimming were determined from the DNA. The sample table records about 180,000 clones; roughly 88% of these occur just once. The ten largest clones take up 11% of the sample.

The time point label on this specimen signifies: about 28 days (+/-7) after the second vaccine dose. Because spike-specific TCR depth and breadth did not differ between the two schedules, AZD1222 recipients who got a second dose at roughly 4 weeks were pooled with those who got a second dose at roughly 12 weeks. Vaccinee samples were obtained from the UK trials COV001 and COV002, which included a single-blind randomized controlled phase 2/3 trial of AZD1222 (ChAdOx1 nCoV-19) in healthy adults. For TCRbeta chain sequencing, PBMC samples from trial participants were taken at day 0 and at day 28 after the second dose. Only one count was recorded for this clone. The antigen it binds to is not known. The input lacks base qualities; no much larger clone sits a single base away. Points the paper makes about the study in general: The 56-69-year group was small, and its depth increase did not reach significance, likely because of low power. Epitopes outside the regions mutated in the B.1.351 and B.1.1.7 variants were reportedly recognized by nearly half of the unique spike-specific TCRs. Conclusions about previously exposed vaccinees were limited because only six AZD1222 recipients were SARS-CoV-2 seropositive at baseline. Participants were mostly white British, with more females than males. The authors suggested clonal diversity may have been underestimated. After two AZD1222 doses, spike-specific TCR breadth and depth were significantly higher than at day 0 and than in MenACWY recipients. No day 14 peak-response samples were available, so repertoires were characterized only after the peak T cell response. The whole spike protein was spanned by vaccine-associated CD4 TCRs, and dominant responses were seen in regions 160-218 and 743-854.

The clonotype was recovered from an adult who received the AZD1222 COVID-19 vaccine. The source material was peripheral blood, sampled 28 days after the second AZD1222 dose.

The CDR3 region: CAWSGVQGIEPQHF. The DNA sequence reads TGTGCCTGGAGTGGCGTACAGGGAATTGAGCCCCAGCATTTT. The V and J segments used are TRBV30 and TRBJ1-5, with a tentative D gene TRBD1 over 6 matching bases. V sheds 1 base and J sheds 8 bases, leaving 15 bases between their ends. Via the germline V gene (reference sequence), CDR1 is GTSNPN and CDR2 SVGIG. Its CDR3 holds 14 amino acids, cysteine through phenylalanine. The read is trimmed to its CDR3 DNA, 42 bases read in frame from base 1.